These T cell receptor beta chains were read from a single sample in a study of T-cell reconstitution after alpha-beta-depleted transplantation in children. TCRdb ran MiXCR on the PCR reads and lists one entry per CDR3 protein. This table has approximately 91,000 distinct CDR3 sequences, 8% to 9% appearing once. Sequenced here: PBMCs from the stem cell graft donor, sampled from the stem cell graft. The source is a human donor who donated a stem cell graft to a child with congenital amegakaryocytic thrombocytopenia. The CDR3 runs from the conserved cysteine through the conserved F or W. The order of the fields is CDR3 DNA, CDR3 protein, J gene, D gene, clone size, V gene. D genes are given only for firm matches. Clone size is not always given. Where it is, it says once, few, many or a class for expanded clones.

cdr3_nt: TGCGCCAGCAGCCCCCAGGCTAACACCGGGGAGCTGTTTTTT
cdr3_aa: CASSPQANTGELFF
j_call: TRBJ2-2
d_call: NA
clone_size: many
v_call: TRBV5-1

cdr3_nt: TGTGCCAGCAGCGGAGACATTAGCAGATACACAGATACGCAGTATTTT
cdr3_aa: CASSGDISRYTDTQYF
j_call: TRBJ2-3
d_call: NA
clone_size: NA
v_call: TRBV9

cdr3_nt: TGTGCCAGCAGCTTAGGAGCGGATTTGGGGGGGTCCTACGAGCAGTACTTC
cdr3_aa: CASSLGADLGGSYEQYF
j_call: TRBJ2-7
d_call: TRBD2
clone_size: many
v_call: TRBV11-2

cdr3_nt: TGCAGTGCCCCCGGGACCTTCCCAAATGAGCAGTTCTTC
cdr3_aa: CSAPGTFPNEQFF
j_call: TRBJ2-1
d_call: NA
clone_size: many
v_call: TRBV20-1

cdr3_nt: TGCAGTGCTAGAGATCTTAAAGGGGTGGAGACCCAGTACTTC
cdr3_aa: CSARDLKGVETQYF
j_call: TRBJ2-5
d_call: NA
clone_size: many
v_call: TRBV20-1

cdr3_nt: TGTGCCACCGGACAGGGAAGGGATTCGGCAACTAATGAAAAACTGTTTTTT
cdr3_aa: CATGQGRDSATNEKLFF
j_call: TRBJ1-4
d_call: TRBD1
clone_size: NA
v_call: TRBV3-1

cdr3_nt: TGCAGTGCCGGCGACTGGGCTAGCGGGTCCACAGATACGCAGTATTTT
cdr3_aa: CSAGDWASGSTDTQYF
j_call: TRBJ2-3
d_call: TRBD2
clone_size: many
v_call: TRBV20-1

cdr3_nt: TGTGCCATCAGTGAGGTATCTGAGCAGTTCTTC
cdr3_aa: CAISEVSEQFF
j_call: TRBJ2-1
d_call: NA
clone_size: many
v_call: TRBV10-3

cdr3_nt: TGTGCCAGCAGCTCGGCTACGGGGTTAGCCAAAAACATTCAGTACTTC
cdr3_aa: CASSSATGLAKNIQYF
j_call: TRBJ2-4
d_call: NA
clone_size: many
v_call: TRBV7-2

cdr3_nt: TGTGCCAGCAGTGAACAGGGGGCGGATGGCTACACCTTC
cdr3_aa: CASSEQGADGYTF
j_call: TRBJ1-2
d_call: TRBD1
clone_size: many
v_call: TRBV2

cdr3_nt: TGTGCCAGCAGTTTCCAGCTGAATGGCAATCAGCCCCAGCATTTT
cdr3_aa: CASSFQLNGNQPQHF
j_call: TRBJ1-5
d_call: NA
clone_size: many
v_call: TRBV12-3/TRBV12-4

cdr3_nt: TGCAGTGCCTGGGGACAGGCCTACGAGCAGTACTTC
cdr3_aa: CSAWGQAYEQYF
j_call: TRBJ2-7
d_call: TRBD1
clone_size: many
v_call: TRBV20-1

cdr3_nt: TGCGCCAGCAGCCCCGCTGACCTATGGGAGACCCAGTACTTC
cdr3_aa: CASSPADLWETQYF
j_call: TRBJ2-5
d_call: NA
clone_size: few
v_call: TRBV5-1

cdr3_nt: TGCAGTGCTCGTTCCTCGGGCGTCTGGAACACTGAAGCTTTCTTT
cdr3_aa: CSARSSGVWNTEAFF
j_call: TRBJ1-1
d_call: NA
clone_size: many
v_call: TRBV20-1

cdr3_nt: TGTGCCAGCAGTTTATCCCTAACAGGGAGCTACACCTTC
cdr3_aa: CASSLSLTGSYTF
j_call: TRBJ1-2
d_call: NA
clone_size: many
v_call: TRBV28

cdr3_nt: TGTGCCAGCAGCCCGCTCTCCGACAGGACACTTAGCTCTGGAAACACCATATATTTT
cdr3_aa: CASSPLSDRTLSSGNTIYF
j_call: TRBJ1-3
d_call: NA
clone_size: many
v_call: TRBV5-6

cdr3_nt: TGTGCCAGCAGTTTATTATCTTATGAGCAGTTCTTC
cdr3_aa: CASSLLSYEQFF
j_call: TRBJ2-1
d_call: NA
clone_size: many
v_call: TRBV6-2/TRBV6-3

cdr3_nt: TGCAGTGCTACGATTAGGGGGGCCCGGACAGGGTTACGGGATGGCTACACCTTC
cdr3_aa: CSATIRGARTGLRDGYTF
j_call: TRBJ1-2
d_call: TRBD1
clone_size: many
v_call: TRBV20-1

cdr3_nt: TGTGCCAGCAGCTTAGCGGAGGGGGCGCGAACTGAAGCTTTCTTT
cdr3_aa: CASSLAEGARTEAFF
j_call: TRBJ1-1
d_call: TRBD1
clone_size: many
v_call: TRBV11-2

cdr3_nt: TGTGCCAGCAGCTCCCTCCAGGCTAGCGGGACGACATCCTACGAGCAGTACTTC
cdr3_aa: CASSSLQASGTTSYEQYF
j_call: TRBJ2-7
d_call: TRBD2
clone_size: few
v_call: TRBV11-2

cdr3_nt: TGTGCCAGCAGTTTAAGGCCGGTACCCTACAATGAGCAGTTCTTC
cdr3_aa: CASSLRPVPYNEQFF
j_call: TRBJ2-1
d_call: NA
clone_size: many
v_call: TRBV27

cdr3_nt: TGTGCCAGCAGTGGCACTAGCGGGAACTCCCAGGAGACCCAGTACTTC
cdr3_aa: CASSGTSGNSQETQYF
j_call: TRBJ2-5
d_call: TRBD2
clone_size: many
v_call: TRBV25-1

cdr3_nt: TGTGCCAGCAACTGGGGGTTTAAGAGCGAGCAGTACTTC
cdr3_aa: CASNWGFKSEQYF
j_call: TRBJ2-7
d_call: NA
clone_size: many
v_call: TRBV2

cdr3_nt: TGTGCCATCAGTGACGGAAACTACGAGCAGTACTTC
cdr3_aa: CAISDGNYEQYF
j_call: TRBJ2-7
d_call: NA
clone_size: many
v_call: TRBV10-3

cdr3_nt: TGCGCCAGCAGCCCTACTCCGGGACAGGGCTCCTACGAGCAGTACTTC
cdr3_aa: CASSPTPGQGSYEQYF
j_call: TRBJ2-7
d_call: TRBD1
clone_size: many
v_call: TRBV5-1

cdr3_nt: TGTGCCAGCAGTTTATCGTGGGCGGGAGGAGGTTTCCATGAGCAGTTCTTC
cdr3_aa: CASSLSWAGGGFHEQFF
j_call: TRBJ2-1
d_call: TRBD2
clone_size: many
v_call: TRBV27

cdr3_nt: TGTGCCAGCAGCTTACGGACGGCCGTGGAGCAGTACTTC
cdr3_aa: CASSLRTAVEQYF
j_call: TRBJ2-7
d_call: NA
clone_size: many
v_call: TRBV12-3/TRBV12-4

cdr3_nt: TGTGCCAGCAGCTCCCTGGCGGTGAACTATGGCTACACCTTC
cdr3_aa: CASSSLAVNYGYTF
j_call: TRBJ1-2
d_call: NA
clone_size: NA
v_call: TRBV7-9

cdr3_nt: TGTGCCAGCAGTGAAGTACAGGTACCCCGACTAGAGAGAAGGCGTAACAATGATTCGGTGCAGTTCTTC
cdr3_aa: CASSEVQVPRLERRRNNDSVQFF
j_call: TRBJ2-1
d_call: NA
clone_size: many
v_call: TRBV2

cdr3_nt: TGCAGTGCCGGACAGAGTGCGAACACTGAAGCTTTCTTT
cdr3_aa: CSAGQSANTEAFF
j_call: TRBJ1-1
d_call: NA
clone_size: many
v_call: TRBV20-1

cdr3_nt: TGCAGCGTTGGCTACATGGCGGCTGAAGCTTTCTTT
cdr3_aa: CSVGYMAAEAFF
j_call: TRBJ1-1
d_call: NA
clone_size: many
v_call: TRBV29-1

cdr3_nt: TGTGCCAGCAGTCCCCCGGACAGGGGAGGAGAGACCCAGTACTTC
cdr3_aa: CASSPPDRGGETQYF
j_call: TRBJ2-5
d_call: TRBD1
clone_size: NA
v_call: TRBV2

cdr3_nt: TGTGCCATCAGTGAGGCCGGGACTAGCGGGATTGAAACCCTTTACGAGCAGTACTTC
cdr3_aa: CAISEAGTSGIETLYEQYF
j_call: TRBJ2-7
d_call: TRBD2
clone_size: many
v_call: TRBV10-3

cdr3_nt: TGTGCCAGCAGCCGAGGGACGGCGAGCTCCTACGAGCAGTACTTC
cdr3_aa: CASSRGTASSYEQYF
j_call: TRBJ2-7
d_call: NA
clone_size: NA
v_call: TRBV5-4

cdr3_nt: TGTGCCAGCAGCTCGATATCCCTATCTGAAGCTTTCTTT
cdr3_aa: CASSSISLSEAFF
j_call: TRBJ1-1
d_call: NA
clone_size: many
v_call: TRBV5-6

cdr3_nt: TGTGCCAGCAGCCAAGGAGTGCGGACAGGGGAATATGGCTACACCTTC
cdr3_aa: CASSQGVRTGEYGYTF
j_call: TRBJ1-2
d_call: TRBD1
clone_size: many
v_call: TRBV4-2

cdr3_nt: TGTGCCAGCGGCTCTGGGCTTAGCTGGAGTGTAAGTGAGCAGTTCTTC
cdr3_aa: CASGSGLSWSVSEQFF
j_call: TRBJ2-1
d_call: NA
clone_size: NA
v_call: TRBV7-1

cdr3_nt: TGTGCCAGCAGTCCCCGGCGGGATACGCAGTATTTT
cdr3_aa: CASSPRRDTQYF
j_call: TRBJ2-3
d_call: NA
clone_size: many
v_call: TRBV12-3/TRBV12-4